These T cell receptor beta chains were read from a single sample in a study of Graves' ophthalmopathy and Graves' hyperthyroidism. MiXCR, applied by TCRdb to the multiplex PCR reads, yields one record per CDR3 protein. Of roughly 350,000 distinct CDR3 sequences in the sample, approximately 17% were seen once. The sequenced sample consisted of peripheral blood. Source of these receptors: an adult woman with stable Graves' hyperthyroidism. Both conserved end residues are part of each CDR3. The order of the fields is V gene, clone size, D gene, J gene, CDR3 protein, CDR3 DNA. D genes are given only for firm matches. A clone size is listed for some rows: how often the clone was seen (once, few, many), or a class if it is expanded.

>TRBV28|many|.|TRBJ1-1
CASSGGANTEAFF
TGTGCCAGCAGTGGGGGGGCGAACACTGAAGCTTTCTTT
>TRBV12-3/TRBV12-4|many|TRBD2|TRBJ2-5
CASSLGLAGAETQYF
TGTGCCAGCAGTTTAGGACTAGCGGGAGCAGAGACCCAGTACTTC
>TRBV27|few|.|TRBJ2-2
CASRGGFTGELFF
TGTGCCAGCAGAGGTGGGTTCACCGGGGAGCTGTTTTTT
>TRBV4-1|many|TRBD2|TRBJ2-5
CASSTPGGGLETQYF
TGCGCCAGCTCTACCCCGGGAGGCGGGCTGGAGACCCAGTACTTC
>TRBV4-1|few|TRBD1|TRBJ2-7
CASSRGQGESEQYF
TGCGCCAGCAGCCGGGGACAGGGGGAGAGCGAGCAGTACTTC
>TRBV29-1|few|.|TRBJ1-2
CSVGVNYGYTF
TGCAGCGTTGGGGTTAACTATGGCTACACCTTC
>TRBV10-3|many|.|TRBJ1-2
CAISGQAPKGSTYGYTF
TGTGCCATCAGTGGACAGGCCCCAAAGGGTTCCACCTATGGCTACACCTTC
>TRBV4-1|many|.|TRBJ1-2
CASSQPGPGYTF
TGCGCCAGCAGCCAACCGGGGCCTGGCTACACCTTC
>TRBV19|.|.|TRBJ2-7
CASSPGEQYF
TGTGCCAGTAGTCCAGGCGAGCAGTACTTC
>TRBV27|many|TRBD2|TRBJ2-2
CASKAAGLAGGRSTGELFF
TGTGCCAGCAAAGCAGCTGGACTAGCGGGAGGGCGGAGCACCGGGGAGCTGTTTTTT
>TRBV6-5|many|TRBD1|TRBJ2-7
CASSYSPGESGQASYEQYF
TGTGCCAGCAGTTACTCCCCCGGGGAGTCGGGACAGGCTTCCTACGAGCAGTACTTC
>TRBV7-8|many|TRBD2|TRBJ2-2
CASSLPGTSVPVELFF
TGTGCCAGCAGCTTACCCGGGACTAGCGTCCCCGTGGAGCTGTTTTTT
>TRBV11-2|.|TRBD2|TRBJ2-5
CASGGSGGEETQYF
TGTGCCAGCGGGGGCAGCGGGGGGGAGGAGACCCAGTACTTC
>TRBV4-2|.|.|TRBJ1-5
CASSQAPNQPQHF
TGTGCCAGCAGCCAGGCCCCCAATCAGCCCCAGCATTTT
>TRBV19|few|.|TRBJ2-2
CASSLAYRADGELFF
TGTGCCAGTAGTCTTGCTTACAGGGCCGACGGGGAGCTGTTTTTT
>TRBV9|medium-sized|.|TRBJ1-1
CASSVGGRGTEAFF
TGTGCCAGCAGCGTAGGAGGGAGGGGCACTGAAGCTTTCTTT
>TRBV12-5|many|.|TRBJ1-3
CASGSSTGQGNTIYF
TGTGCTAGTGGCTCGAGCACGGGGCAAGGAAACACCATATATTTT
>TRBV12-3/TRBV12-4|.|.|TRBJ2-2
CASSPSRWMDTGELFF
TGTGCCAGCAGTCCATCCCGCTGGATGGACACCGGGGAGCTGTTTTTT
>TRBV28|many|.|TRBJ2-5
CASSKPYLQETQYF
TGTGCCAGCAGTAAGCCATATCTACAAGAGACCCAGTACTTC
>TRBV6-2/TRBV6-3|.|TRBD1|TRBJ1-3
CASSYRQGATFSGNTICF
TGTGCTAGCAGTTACCGGCAGGGGGCCACTTTCTCTGGAAACACCATATGTTTT
>TRBV10-3|many|TRBD2|TRBJ2-7
CAITPGTSGKAGNEQYF
TGTGCCATCACCCCCGGGACTAGCGGGAAGGCCGGCAACGAGCAGTACTTC
>TRBV4-1|.|TRBD1|TRBJ1-1
CASSQKTGGSEAFF
TGCGCCAGCAGCCAAAAGACAGGGGGCTCTGAAGCTTTCTTT
>TRBV5-1|many|.|TRBJ2-7
CASSPNGGGFYEQYF
TGCGCCAGCAGCCCGAACGGGGGTGGATTCTACGAGCAGTACTTC
>TRBV19|many|TRBD1|TRBJ1-5
CASIARTGVNQPQHF
TGTGCCAGTATCGCTCGGACAGGGGTCAATCAGCCCCAGCATTTT